This is a list of T cell receptor beta chains from one sample in a study of blood T cell repertoires in COVID-19. Method: immunoSEQ multiplex PCR; TCRdb's copy keeps in-frame clones and lacks some. The table has a few hundred thousand clones, around nine tenths seen once. The sequenced sample consisted of peripheral blood. The receptors derive from a man aged 60-69 years with acute or convalescent COVID-19. CDR3s include the opening cysteine and the closing phenylalanine or tryptophan. A D gene is named only where the DNA matches it firmly. For some rows the clone size is stated as once, few or many, or as a class when expanded; others skip it.

>-|-|TRBV6-1|TRBJ1-3
TGTGCCAGCAGTGAAGCGACCGCCGGGGGCTCTGGAAACACCATATATTTT
CASSEATAGGSGNTIYF
>few|-|TRBV5-1|TRBJ2-7
TGCGCCAGCAGCTTGGTGTCAGGCGGGGGCGGAGAGCAGTACTTC
CASSLVSGGGGEQYF
>-|TRBD1|TRBV18|TRBJ2-7
TGTGCCAGCTCAGGAGGGACAGGGGTGGGCTACGAGCAGTACTTC
CASSGGTGVGYEQYF
>-|-|TRBV5-5|TRBJ1-3
TGTGCCAGCAGCTTCCAAGGCGGGCCCTCTGGAAACACCATATATTTT
CASSFQGGPSGNTIYF
>-|TRBD1|TRBV24-1|TRBJ2-5
TGTGCCACCAGTGACCGCCAGGTCTGGGACAGCCAAGAGACCCAGTACTTC
CATSDRQVWDSQETQYF
>-|-|TRBV18|TRBJ1-2
TGTGCCAGCTCACCTCCCCAGCAGGGCTCTGGCTACACCTTC
CASSPPQQGSGYTF
>-|-|TRBV25-1|TRBJ1-1
TGTGCCAGCAGTGAATCCCCCCAGGGGCAGGACACTGAAGCTTTCTTT
CASSESPQGQDTEAFF
>-|-|TRBV12-3/TRBV12-4|TRBJ1-3
TGTGCCAGCAGCTTTCGCTCTGGAAACACCATATATTTT
CASSFRSGNTIYF
>-|TRBD1|TRBV7-9|TRBJ2-3
TGTGCCAGCAGCTTAGGGTACAGGGGGCCGAAAGATACGCAGTATTTT
CASSLGYRGPKDTQYF
>-|-|TRBV11-1|TRBJ1-1
TGTGCCAGCAGCTTAGGGGAACAGGAGAACACTGAAGCTTTCTTT
CASSLGEQENTEAFF
>-|TRBD1|TRBV4-2|TRBJ2-6
TGTGCCAGCAGCCCCAACGACAGGGGGAGCTCTGGGGCCAACGTCCTGACTTTC
CASSPNDRGSSGANVLTF